This TCR beta chain is drawn from a study of T cell responses to AZD1222 COVID-19 vaccine. General study results and limits: Spike-specific TCR breadth and depth rose after two AZD1222 doses. Nearly half of spike-specific TCRs reportedly go after variant regions that carry no mutations. Spike was spanned by vaccine-associated CD4 TCRs, which were dominant at 160-218 and 743-854. Seropositive at baseline were only a handful of AZD1222 recipients.

On this clone itself: Its target is unknown.

J was trimmed by 3 bases and V by 2 bases; bases with no gene match: 8. Germline V gene sequence: CDR1 WNHNN, CDR2 SYGVQD (reference sequence). The CDR3 is 16 residues long. Assay: immunoSEQ multiplex PCR; the TCRdb copy retains only in-frame clones and omits some. The sample consists of about 140,000 clones, approximately 93% of them appearing once. The receptor was derived from an adult who had recovered from COVID-19. The sample in question was peripheral blood, obtained after recovery from COVID-19. The V and J genes are TRBV10-1 and TRBJ2-7; TRBD2 aligns across 9 bases. The CDR3, as DNA: TGCGCCAGCAGTGAGGCCATAGCGGGAGCCTACTACGAGCAGTACTTC. It encodes CASSEAIAGAYYEQYF.